The source of this T cell receptor beta chain is a study of blood T cell repertoires in COVID-19. This clone came up a few times. Assay: immunoSEQ multiplex PCR; the TCRdb copy retains only in-frame clones and omits some. The table records around 450,000 clones, roughly 87% of them present only once. Trimming took 0 bases from V and 5 from J, leaving 5 bases between them. Looked up from germline, CDR1 is SGHTA and CDR2 is FQGTGA. The CDR3 spans 13 residues. The sequence was obtained from a woman younger than 35 who had recovered from COVID-19. The V and J genes are TRBV7-3 and TRBJ2-1; no clear D gene. Material: PBMCs or T cells enriched from blood (not recorded which). The chain's CDR3 is CASSLTQDNEQFF. The CDR3 DNA reads as TGTGCCAGCAGCTTAACCCAGGACAATGAGCAGTTCTTC.